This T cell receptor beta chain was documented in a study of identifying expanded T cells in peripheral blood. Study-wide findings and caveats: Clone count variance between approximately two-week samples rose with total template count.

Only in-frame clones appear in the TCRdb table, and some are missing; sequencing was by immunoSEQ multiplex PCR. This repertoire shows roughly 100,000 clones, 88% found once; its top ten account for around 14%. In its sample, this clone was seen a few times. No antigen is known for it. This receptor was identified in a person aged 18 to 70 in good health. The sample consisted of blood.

The DNA for the CDR3 is TGTGCCAGCAGAGGGACAGGGGGGAATCAGCCCCAGCATTTT. It translates to CASRGTGGNQPQHF. V usage is TRBV6-5 and J usage is TRBJ1-5; 11 positions match TRBD1. CDR1 and CDR2 from the germline V gene are MNHEY and SVGAGI. This CDR3 region has 14 residues. The V segment lost 6 bases and the J segment 4 bases; nucleotides outside the gene matches: 2.